This T cell receptor beta chain was captured in a study of T cell changes during pregnancy in multiple sclerosis. TCRdb's copy holds only in-frame clones and misses some; the assay was immunoSEQ multiplex PCR. The table records 90,000 to 100,000 clones, almost 95% of them present only once. The CDR3 is made up of 15 amino acids. Trimming took off 6 bases at V and 4 bases at J, with 16 bases between the two ends. The germline V gene encodes CDR1 SEHNR and CDR2 FQNEAQ (reference sequence). The specimen was peripheral blood, collected in the third trimester of pregnancy. The rearrangement uses TRBV7-9 and TRBJ2-1, with D unresolved. The clonotype was recovered from a female donor with multiple sclerosis, enrolled in a pregnancy study. The CDR3 spells CASRRSRDPYNEQFF. The CDR3 coding sequence is TGTGCCAGCAGAAGATCCCGAGATCCTTACAATGAGCAGTTCTTC.